These 4 T cell receptor beta chains came from one sample sequenced in a study of tumor-infiltrating lymphocytes in primary liver carcinoma. Germline DNA was also extracted, while the blood RNA originated from unsorted whole blood. From 450 to 600 ng total RNA, TCR beta cDNA was generated with a primer in the constant region. Libraries of TCR beta came from three nested multiplex PCR rounds with slightly modified ARM-PCR. TRBV1-TRBV30 forward primers paired with a C-beta reverse primer were used in the first two PCR rounds, which ran roughly 9 cycles each. TCRdb fed the multiplex PCR reads into MiXCR, producing one record per CDR3 protein. This table has roughly 330,000 distinct CDR3 sequences, around three fifths appearing once. Sequencing used peripheral blood. Every receptor here comes from a man aged 40-49 years with primary liver carcinoma and hepatitis B virus infection.

In the case of this clonotype: This CDR3 fails to terminate in the conserved phenylalanine or tryptophan, so it likely reflects a read error. The chain has TRBV6-5 and TRBJ2-1; D gene unclear. V was shortened by 0 bases and J by 6 bases, with 9 bases between the two germline ends. Germline assignment: CDR1 MNHEY and CDR2 SVGAGI. The CDR3 is 14 residues long. The CDR3, as DNA: TGTGCCAGCAGTTACTCAAGGTCCGGCAATGAGCAGTTCCTC. It is translated as CASSYSRSGNEQFL.

For this clonotype: Relative to the germline gene, one junction end is altered; a read error may explain this. The J gene is TRBJ1-5, the V gene TRBV6-2 or TRBV6-3; tentatively, D is TRBD1 (6 bases). Germline CDR1 is MNHEY and CDR2 is SVGEGT. This CDR3 region has 12 residues. The CDR3 region is CANSYQGQPQHF. CDR3 nucleotide sequence: TGTGCCAACAGTTATCAAGGACAGCCCCAACATTTT.

As concerns this clonotype: A read error is possible here, since a much larger clone lies one base away. The CDR3 DNA reads as TGTACCAGCAGTTACACTAGCTCCTACGAGCAGTACTTC. Its translation: CTSSYTSSYEQYF. V usage is TRBV6-5 and J usage is TRBJ2-7, with a possible D match to TRBD2 (5 bases). The germline CDR1 and CDR2 sequences are MNHEY and SVGAGI. The CDR3 loop spans 13 amino acids.

This clonotype turned up a few times. This sequence joins TRBV5-6 and TRBJ2-1, with TRBD1 matching over 7 bases. Trimming removed 3 bases from V and 2 bases from J; junction bases left unmatched: 11. The V gene's germline CDR1 is SGHDT and CDR2 YYEEEE. The CDR3 is 17 amino acids. The CDR3 coding sequence is TGTGCCAGCAGCTATTCCGGGACAGCCAATACCTACAATGAGCAGTTCTTC. It specifies CASSYSGTANTYNEQFF.